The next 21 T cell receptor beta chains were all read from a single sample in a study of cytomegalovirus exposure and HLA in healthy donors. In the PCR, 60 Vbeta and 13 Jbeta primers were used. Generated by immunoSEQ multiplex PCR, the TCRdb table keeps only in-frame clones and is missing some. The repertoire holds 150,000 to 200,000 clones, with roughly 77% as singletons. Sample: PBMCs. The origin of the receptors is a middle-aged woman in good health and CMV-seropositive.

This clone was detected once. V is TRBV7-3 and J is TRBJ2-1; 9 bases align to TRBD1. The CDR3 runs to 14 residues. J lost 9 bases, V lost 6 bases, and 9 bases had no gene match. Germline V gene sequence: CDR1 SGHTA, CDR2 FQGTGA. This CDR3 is CASRPGQGVGEQFF. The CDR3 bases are TGTGCCAGCAGGCCGGGACAGGGAGTTGGTGAGCAGTTCTTC.

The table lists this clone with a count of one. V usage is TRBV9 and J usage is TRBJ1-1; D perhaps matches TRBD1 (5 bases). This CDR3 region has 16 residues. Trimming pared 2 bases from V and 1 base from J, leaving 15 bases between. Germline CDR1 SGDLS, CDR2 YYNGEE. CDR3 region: CASSVGSGFGNTEAFF. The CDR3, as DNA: TGTGCCAGCAGCGTGGGCTCAGGGTTTGGGAACACTGAAGCTTTCTTT.

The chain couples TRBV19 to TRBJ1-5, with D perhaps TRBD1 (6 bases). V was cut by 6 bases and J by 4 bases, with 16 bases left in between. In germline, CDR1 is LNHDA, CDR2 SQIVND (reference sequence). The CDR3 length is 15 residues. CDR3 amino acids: CASSPDRLLNQPQHF. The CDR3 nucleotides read TGTGCCAGTAGCCCGGACAGACTTTTAAATCAGCCCCAGCATTTT. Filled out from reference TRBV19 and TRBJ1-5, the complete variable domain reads DGGITQSPKYLFRKEGQNVTLSCEQNLNHDAMYWYRQDPGQGLRLIYYSQIVNDFQKGDIAEGYSVSREKKESFPLTVTSAQKNPTAFYLCASSPDRLLNQPQHFGDGTRLSIL.

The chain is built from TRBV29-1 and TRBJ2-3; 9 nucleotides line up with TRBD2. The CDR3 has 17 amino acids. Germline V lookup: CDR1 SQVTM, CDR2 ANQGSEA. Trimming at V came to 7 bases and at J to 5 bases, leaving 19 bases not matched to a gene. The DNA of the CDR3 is TGCAGCGGTCGCGGATATGGGCGGGAGGGCCCAGGAGATACGCAGTATTTT. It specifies CSGRGYGREGPGDTQYF.

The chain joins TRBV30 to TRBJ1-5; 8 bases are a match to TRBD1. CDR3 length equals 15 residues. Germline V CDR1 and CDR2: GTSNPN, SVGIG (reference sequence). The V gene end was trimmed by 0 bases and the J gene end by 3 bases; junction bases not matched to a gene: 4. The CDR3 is CAWSVMTGDNQPQHF. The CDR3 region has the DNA TGTGCCTGGAGTGTGATGACAGGGGACAATCAGCCCCAGCATTTT. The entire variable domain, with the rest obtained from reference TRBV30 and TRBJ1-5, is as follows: SQTIHQWPATLVQPVGSPLSLECTVEGTSNPNLYWYRQAAGRGLQLLFYSVGIGQISSEVPQNLSASRPQDRQFILSSKKLLLSDSGFYLCAWSVMTGDNQPQHFGDGTRLSIL.

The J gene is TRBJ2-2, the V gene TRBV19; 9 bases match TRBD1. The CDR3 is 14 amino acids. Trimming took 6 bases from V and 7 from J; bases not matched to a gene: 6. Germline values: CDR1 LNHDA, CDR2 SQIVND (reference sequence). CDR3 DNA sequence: TGTGCCAGTAGAACGGGACAGGGAATCGGGGAGCTGTTTTTT. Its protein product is CASRTGQGIGELFF.

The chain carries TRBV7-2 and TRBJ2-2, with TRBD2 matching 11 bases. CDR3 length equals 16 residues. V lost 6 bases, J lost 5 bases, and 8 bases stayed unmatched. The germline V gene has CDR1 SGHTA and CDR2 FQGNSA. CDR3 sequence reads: CASRFTSGSGTGELFF. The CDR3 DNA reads TGTGCCAGCAGATTTACTAGCGGGAGTGGTACCGGGGAGCTGTTTTTT.

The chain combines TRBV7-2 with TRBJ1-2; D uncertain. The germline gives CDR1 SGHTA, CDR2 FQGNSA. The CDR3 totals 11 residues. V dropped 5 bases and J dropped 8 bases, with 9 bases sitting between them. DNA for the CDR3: TGTGCCAGCAGCCAAGAGTGGGGCTACACCTTC. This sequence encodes CASSQEWGYTF.

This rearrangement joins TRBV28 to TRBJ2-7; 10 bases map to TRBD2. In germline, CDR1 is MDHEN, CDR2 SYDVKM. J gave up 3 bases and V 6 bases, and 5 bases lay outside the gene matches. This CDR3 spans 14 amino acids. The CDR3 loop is CASRDWTSGYEQYF. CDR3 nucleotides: TGTGCCAGCAGAGATTGGACTAGCGGCTACGAGCAGTACTTC.

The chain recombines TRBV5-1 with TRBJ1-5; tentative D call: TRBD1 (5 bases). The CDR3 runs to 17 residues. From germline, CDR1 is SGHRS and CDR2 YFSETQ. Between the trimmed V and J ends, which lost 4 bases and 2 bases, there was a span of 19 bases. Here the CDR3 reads CASSPGHTDYGNQPQHF. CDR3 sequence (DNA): TGCGCCAGCAGCCCCGGACATACCGATTATGGCAATCAGCCCCAGCATTTT.

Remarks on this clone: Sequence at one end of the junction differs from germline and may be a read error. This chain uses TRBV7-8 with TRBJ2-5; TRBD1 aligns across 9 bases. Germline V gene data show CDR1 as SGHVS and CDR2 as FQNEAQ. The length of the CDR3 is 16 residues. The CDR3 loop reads CASSSVLGQGQEAQYF. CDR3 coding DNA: TGTGCCAGCAGCTCCGTTCTGGGACAGGGACAAGAGGCCCAGTACTTC.

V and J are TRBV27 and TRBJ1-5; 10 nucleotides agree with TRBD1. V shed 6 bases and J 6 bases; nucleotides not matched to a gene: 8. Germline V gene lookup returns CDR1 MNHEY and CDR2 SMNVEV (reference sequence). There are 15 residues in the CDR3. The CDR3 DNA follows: TGTGCCAGCAGCTTCGGGACAGGGGCCGGTCAGCCCCAGCATTTT. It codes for CASSFGTGAGQPQHF.

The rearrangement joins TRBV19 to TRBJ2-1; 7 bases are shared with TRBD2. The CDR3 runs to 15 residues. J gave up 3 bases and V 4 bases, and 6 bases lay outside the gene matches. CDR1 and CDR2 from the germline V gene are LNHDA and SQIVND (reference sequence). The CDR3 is CASSNLPSGYNEQFF. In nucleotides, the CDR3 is TGTGCCAGTAGTAACCTTCCTAGCGGCTACAATGAGCAGTTCTTC.

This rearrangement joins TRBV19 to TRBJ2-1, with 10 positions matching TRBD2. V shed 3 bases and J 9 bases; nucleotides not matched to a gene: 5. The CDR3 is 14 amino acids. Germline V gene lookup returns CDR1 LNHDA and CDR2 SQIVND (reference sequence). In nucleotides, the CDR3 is TGTGCCAGTAGTATTACCAGCGGGAGGGGTGAGCAGTTCTTC. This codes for CASSITSGRGEQFF.

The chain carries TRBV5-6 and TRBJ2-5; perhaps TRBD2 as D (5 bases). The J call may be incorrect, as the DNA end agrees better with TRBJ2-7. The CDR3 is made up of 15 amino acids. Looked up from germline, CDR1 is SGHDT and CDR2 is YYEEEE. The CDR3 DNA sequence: TGTGCCAGCAGAAGAGACGGGGTACTCTCCTACGAGCAGTACTTC. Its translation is CASRRDGVLSYEQYF.

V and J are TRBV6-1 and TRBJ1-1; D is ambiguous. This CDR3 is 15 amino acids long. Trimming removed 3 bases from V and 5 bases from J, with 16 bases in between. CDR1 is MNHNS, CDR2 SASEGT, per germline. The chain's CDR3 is CASSDRYGLVTEAFF. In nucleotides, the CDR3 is TGTGCCAGCAGTGATCGGTACGGGTTGGTGACTGAAGCTTTCTTT.

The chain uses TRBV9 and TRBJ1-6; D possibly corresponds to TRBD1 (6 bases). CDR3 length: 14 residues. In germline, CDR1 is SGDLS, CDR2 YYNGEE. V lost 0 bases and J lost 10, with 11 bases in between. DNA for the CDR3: TGTGCCAGCAGCGTAGAACAGGGTGGGTCACCCCTCCACTTT. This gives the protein CASSVEQGGSPLHF.

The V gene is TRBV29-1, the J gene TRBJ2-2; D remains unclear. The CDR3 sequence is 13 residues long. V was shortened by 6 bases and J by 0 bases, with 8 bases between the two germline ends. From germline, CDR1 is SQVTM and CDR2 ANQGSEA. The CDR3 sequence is CSVSRTNTGELFF. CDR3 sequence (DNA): TGCAGCGTCTCTAGGACGAACACCGGGGAGCTGTTTTTT.

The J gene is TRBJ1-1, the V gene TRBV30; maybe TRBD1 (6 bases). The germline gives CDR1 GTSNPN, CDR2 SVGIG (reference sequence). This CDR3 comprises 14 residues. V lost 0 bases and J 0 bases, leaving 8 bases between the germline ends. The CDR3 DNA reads TGTGCCTGGAGTGTTGGGGACATGAACACTGAAGCTTTCTTT. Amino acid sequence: CAWSVGDMNTEAFF.

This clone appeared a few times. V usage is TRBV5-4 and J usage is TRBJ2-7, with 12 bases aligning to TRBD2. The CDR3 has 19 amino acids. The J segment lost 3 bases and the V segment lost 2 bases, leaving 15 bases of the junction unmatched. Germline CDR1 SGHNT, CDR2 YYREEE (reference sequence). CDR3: CASSLGVATGLAGLYEQYF. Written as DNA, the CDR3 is TGTGCCAGCAGCTTAGGGGTGGCGACGGGACTAGCGGGCCTCTACGAGCAGTACTTC.

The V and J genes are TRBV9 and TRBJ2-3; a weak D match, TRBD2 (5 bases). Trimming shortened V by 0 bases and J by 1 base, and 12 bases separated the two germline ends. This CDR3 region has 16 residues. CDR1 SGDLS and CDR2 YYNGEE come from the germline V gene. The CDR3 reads CASSVAYGVGTDTQYF. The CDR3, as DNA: TGTGCCAGCAGCGTAGCGTACGGGGTCGGCACAGATACGCAGTATTTT.